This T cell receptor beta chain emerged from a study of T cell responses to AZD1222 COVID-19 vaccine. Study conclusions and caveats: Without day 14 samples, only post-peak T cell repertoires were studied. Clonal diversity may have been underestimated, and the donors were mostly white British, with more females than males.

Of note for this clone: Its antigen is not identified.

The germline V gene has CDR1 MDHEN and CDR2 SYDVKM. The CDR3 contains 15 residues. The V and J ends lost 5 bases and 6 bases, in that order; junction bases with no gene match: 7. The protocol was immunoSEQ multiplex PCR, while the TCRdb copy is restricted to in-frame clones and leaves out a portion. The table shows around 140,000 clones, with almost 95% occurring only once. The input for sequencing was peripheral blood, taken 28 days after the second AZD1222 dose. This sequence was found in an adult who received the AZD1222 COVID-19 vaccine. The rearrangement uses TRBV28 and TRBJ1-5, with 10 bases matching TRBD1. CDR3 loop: CASSAGQGGSQPQHF. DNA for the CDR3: TGTGCCAGCAGTGCCGGACAGGGGGGTAGTCAGCCCCAGCATTTT. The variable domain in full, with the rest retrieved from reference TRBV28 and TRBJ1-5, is DVKVTQSSRYLVKRTGEKVFLECVQDMDHENMFWYRQDPGLGLRLIYFSYDVKMKEKGDIPEGYSVSREKKERFSLILESASTNQTSMYLCASSAGQGGSQPQHFGDGTRLSIL.